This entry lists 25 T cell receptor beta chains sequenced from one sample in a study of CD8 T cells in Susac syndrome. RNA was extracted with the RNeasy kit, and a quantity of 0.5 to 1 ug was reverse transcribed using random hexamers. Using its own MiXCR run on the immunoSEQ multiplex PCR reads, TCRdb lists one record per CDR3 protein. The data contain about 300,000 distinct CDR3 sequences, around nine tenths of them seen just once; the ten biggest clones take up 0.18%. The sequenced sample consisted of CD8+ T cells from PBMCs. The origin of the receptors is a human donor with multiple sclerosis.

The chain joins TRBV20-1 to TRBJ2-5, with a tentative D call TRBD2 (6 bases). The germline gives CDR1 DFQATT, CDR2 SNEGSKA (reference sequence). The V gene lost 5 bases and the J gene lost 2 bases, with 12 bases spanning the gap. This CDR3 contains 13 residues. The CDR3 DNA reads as TGCAGTGCTCCCGCGGAGGGGCAAGAGACCCAGTACTTC. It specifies CSAPAEGQETQYF.

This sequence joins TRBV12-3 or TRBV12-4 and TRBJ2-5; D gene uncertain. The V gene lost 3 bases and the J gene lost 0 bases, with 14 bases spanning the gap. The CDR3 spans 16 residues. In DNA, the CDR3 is TGTGCCAGCAGTTTCGGGCTGGCTATGGACCAAGAGACCCAGTACTTC. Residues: CASSFGLAMDQETQYF.

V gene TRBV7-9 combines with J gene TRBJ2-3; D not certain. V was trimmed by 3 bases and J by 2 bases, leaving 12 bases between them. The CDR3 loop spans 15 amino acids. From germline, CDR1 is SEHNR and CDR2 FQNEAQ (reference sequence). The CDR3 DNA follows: TGTGCCAGCAGCTTCGAGATCGCACACACAGATACGCAGTATTTT. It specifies CASSFEIAHTDTQYF.

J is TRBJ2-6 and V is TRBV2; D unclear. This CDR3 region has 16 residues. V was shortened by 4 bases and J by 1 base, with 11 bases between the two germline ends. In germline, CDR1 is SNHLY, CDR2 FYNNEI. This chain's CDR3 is CASSAVFKSGANVLTF. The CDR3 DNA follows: TGTGCCAGCAGTGCCGTTTTCAAGTCTGGGGCCAACGTCCTGACTTTC.

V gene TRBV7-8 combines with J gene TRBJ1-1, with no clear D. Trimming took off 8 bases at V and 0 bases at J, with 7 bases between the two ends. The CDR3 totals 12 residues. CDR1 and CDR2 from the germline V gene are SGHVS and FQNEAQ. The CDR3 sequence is CASGRMNTEAFF. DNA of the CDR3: TGTGCCAGCGGGAGAATGAACACTGAAGCTTTCTTT.

CDR3 loop: CASSQGIQGYEQYF. In nucleotides, the CDR3 is TGTGCCAGCAGCCAAGGTATACAGGGCTACGAGCAGTACTTC. The chain is built from TRBV3-1 and TRBJ2-7; tentative D call: TRBD1 (6 bases). Germline V gene data show CDR1 as LGHDT and CDR2 as YNNKEL (reference sequence). V was shortened by 1 base and J by 3 bases, with 10 bases between the two germline ends. The CDR3 consists of 14 residues.

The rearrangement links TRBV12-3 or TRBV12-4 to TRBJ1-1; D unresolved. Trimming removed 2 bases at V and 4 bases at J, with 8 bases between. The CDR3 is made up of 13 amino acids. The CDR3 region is CASSLSLGTEAFF. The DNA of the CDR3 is TGTGCCAGCAGTTTATCCCTCGGCACTGAAGCTTTCTTT.

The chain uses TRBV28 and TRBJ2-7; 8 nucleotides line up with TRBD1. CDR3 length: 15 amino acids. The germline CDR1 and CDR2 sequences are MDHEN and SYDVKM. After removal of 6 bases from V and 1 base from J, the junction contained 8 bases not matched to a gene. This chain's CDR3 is CASSLDRGYSYEQYF. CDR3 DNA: TGTGCCAGCAGCCTAGACAGGGGTTATTCCTACGAGCAGTACTTC.

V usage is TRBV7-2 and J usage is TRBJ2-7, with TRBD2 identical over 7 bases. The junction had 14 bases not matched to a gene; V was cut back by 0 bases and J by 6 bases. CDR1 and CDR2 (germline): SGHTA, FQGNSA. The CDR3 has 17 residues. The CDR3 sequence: CASSLAQGGAAQGEQYF. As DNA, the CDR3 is TGTGCCAGCAGCTTAGCGCAGGGAGGGGCAGCTCAGGGCGAGCAGTACTTC. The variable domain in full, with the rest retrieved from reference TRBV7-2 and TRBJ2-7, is GAGVSQSPSNKVTEKGKDVELRCDPISGHTALYWYRQSLGQGLEFLIYFQGNSAPDKSGLPSDRFSAERTGGSVSTLTIQRTQQEDSAVYLCASSLAQGGAAQGEQYFGPGTRLTVT.

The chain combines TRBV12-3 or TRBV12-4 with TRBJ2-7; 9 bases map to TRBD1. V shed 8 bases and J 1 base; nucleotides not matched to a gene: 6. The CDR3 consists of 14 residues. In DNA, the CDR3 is TGTGCCAGCTGTCCCGGACAGGGGTCCTACGAGCAGTACTTC. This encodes CASCPGQGSYEQYF.

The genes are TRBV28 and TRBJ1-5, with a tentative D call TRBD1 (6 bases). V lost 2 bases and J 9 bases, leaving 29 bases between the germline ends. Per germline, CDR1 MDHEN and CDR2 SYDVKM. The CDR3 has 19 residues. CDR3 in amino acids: CASSLAQTQGGHDLGPQHF. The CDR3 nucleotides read TGTGCCAGCAGTTTAGCTCAGACCCAAGGGGGGCACGACCTAGGGCCCCAGCATTTT.

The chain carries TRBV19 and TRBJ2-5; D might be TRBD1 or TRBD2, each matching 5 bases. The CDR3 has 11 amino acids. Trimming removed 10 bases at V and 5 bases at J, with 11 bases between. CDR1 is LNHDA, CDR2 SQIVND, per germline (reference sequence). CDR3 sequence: CATGAAETQYF. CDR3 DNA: TGTGCCACCGGGGCAGCGGAGACCCAGTACTTC.

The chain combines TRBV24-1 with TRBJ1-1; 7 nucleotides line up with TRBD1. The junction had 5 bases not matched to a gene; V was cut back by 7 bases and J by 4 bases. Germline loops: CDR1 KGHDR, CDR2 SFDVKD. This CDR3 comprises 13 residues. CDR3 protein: CATRRTGGTEAFF. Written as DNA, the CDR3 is TGTGCCACCAGGAGGACAGGTGGCACTGAAGCTTTCTTT.

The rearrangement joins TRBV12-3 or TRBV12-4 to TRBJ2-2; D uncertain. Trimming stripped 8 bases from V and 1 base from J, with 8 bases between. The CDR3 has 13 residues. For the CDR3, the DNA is TGTGCCAGCGGGTCGGTGAACACCGGGGAGCTGTTTTTT. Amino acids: CASGSVNTGELFF.

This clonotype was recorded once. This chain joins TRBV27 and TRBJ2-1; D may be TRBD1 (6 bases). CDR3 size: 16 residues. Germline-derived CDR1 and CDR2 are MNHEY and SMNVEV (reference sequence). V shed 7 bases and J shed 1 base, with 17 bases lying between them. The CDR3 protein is CASTPQGFGSYNEQFF. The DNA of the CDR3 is TGTGCCAGCACTCCTCAGGGGTTTGGGTCCTACAATGAGCAGTTCTTC.

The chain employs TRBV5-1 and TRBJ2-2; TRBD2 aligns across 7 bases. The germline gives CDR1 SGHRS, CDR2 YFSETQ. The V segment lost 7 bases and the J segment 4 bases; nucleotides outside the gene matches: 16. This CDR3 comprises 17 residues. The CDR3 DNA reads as TGCGCCAGCGCACCCCCCCGTGTCGGGAGGATCACCGGGGAGCTGTTTTTT. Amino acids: CASAPPRVGRITGELFF.

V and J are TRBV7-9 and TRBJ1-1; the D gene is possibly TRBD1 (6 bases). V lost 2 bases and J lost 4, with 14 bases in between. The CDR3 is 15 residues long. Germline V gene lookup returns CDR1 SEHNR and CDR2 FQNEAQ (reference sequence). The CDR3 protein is CASSLFQGLATEAFF. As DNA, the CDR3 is TGTGCCAGCAGCTTATTCCAGGGGTTGGCCACTGAAGCTTTCTTT. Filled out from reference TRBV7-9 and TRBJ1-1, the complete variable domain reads DTGVSQNPRHKITKRGQNVTFRCDPISEHNRLYWYRQTLGQGPEFLTYFQNEAQLEKSRLLSDRFSAERPKGSFSTLEIQRTEQGDSAMYLCASSLFQGLATEAFFGQGTRLTVV.

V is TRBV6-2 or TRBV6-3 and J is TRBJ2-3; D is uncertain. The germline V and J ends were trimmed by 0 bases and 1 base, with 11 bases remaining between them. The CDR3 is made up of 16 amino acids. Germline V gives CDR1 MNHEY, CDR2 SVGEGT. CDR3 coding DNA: TGTGCCAGCAGTTACTCGGGCCTTGAAGGCACAGATACGCAGTATTTT. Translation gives CASSYSGLEGTDTQYF.

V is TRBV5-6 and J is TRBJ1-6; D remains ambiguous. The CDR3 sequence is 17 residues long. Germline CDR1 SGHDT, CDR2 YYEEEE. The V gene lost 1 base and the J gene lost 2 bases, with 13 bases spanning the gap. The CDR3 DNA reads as TGTGCCAGCAGCTTGAGGACTCCCCTCCCCTATAATTCACCCCTCCACTTT. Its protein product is CASSLRTPLPYNSPLHF.

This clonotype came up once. CDR3 sequence reads: CASRKQGGEDIQYF. CDR3 coding DNA: TGTGCCAGCAGAAAACAGGGGGGAGAGGACATTCAGTACTTC. This chain connects TRBV7-9 to TRBJ2-4; TRBD1 agrees at 8 bases. From germline, CDR1 is SEHNR and CDR2 FQNEAQ (reference sequence). Unmatched junction bases numbered 9, after V lost 6 bases and J lost 8 bases. The CDR3 has 14 amino acids.

As DNA, the CDR3 is TGCGCCAGCAGCTGGAAATTGGAGTACCAAGAGACCCAGTACTTC. Protein product: CASSWKLEYQETQYF. The chain recombines TRBV5-1 with TRBJ2-5; D not certain. Per germline, CDR1 SGHRS and CDR2 YFSETQ. V was trimmed by 3 bases and J by 0 bases, leaving 12 bases between them. CDR3 size: 15 residues. The full variable domain, with the rest looked up from reference TRBV5-1 and TRBJ2-5, is KAGVTQTPRYLIKTRGQQVTLSCSPISGHRSVSWYQQTPGQGLQFLFEYFSETQRNKGNFPGRFSGRQFSNSRSEMNVSTLELGDSALYLCASSWKLEYQETQYFGPGTRLLVL.

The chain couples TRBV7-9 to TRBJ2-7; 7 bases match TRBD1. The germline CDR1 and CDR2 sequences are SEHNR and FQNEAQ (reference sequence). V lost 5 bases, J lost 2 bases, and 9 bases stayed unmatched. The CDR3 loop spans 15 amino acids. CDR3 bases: TGTGCCAGCAGCCAACAGGGGCCGATTACCTACGAGCAGTACTTC. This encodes CASSQQGPITYEQYF.

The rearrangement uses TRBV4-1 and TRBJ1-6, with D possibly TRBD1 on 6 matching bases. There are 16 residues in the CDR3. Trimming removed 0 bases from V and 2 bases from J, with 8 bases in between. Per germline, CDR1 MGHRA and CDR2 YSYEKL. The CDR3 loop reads CASSQDAGAYNSPLHF. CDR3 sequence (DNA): TGCGCCAGCAGCCAAGATGCAGGGGCCTATAATTCACCCCTCCACTTT.

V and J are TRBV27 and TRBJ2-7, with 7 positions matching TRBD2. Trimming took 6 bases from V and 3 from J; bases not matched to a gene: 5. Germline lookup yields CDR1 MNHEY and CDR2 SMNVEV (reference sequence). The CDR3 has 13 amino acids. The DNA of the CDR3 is TGTGCCAGCAGCCATTCTAGCGGCTACGAGCAGTACTTC. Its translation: CASSHSSGYEQYF.

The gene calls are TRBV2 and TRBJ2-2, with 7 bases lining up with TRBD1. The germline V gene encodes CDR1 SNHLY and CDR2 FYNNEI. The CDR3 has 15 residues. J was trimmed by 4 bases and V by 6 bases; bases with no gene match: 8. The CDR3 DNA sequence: TGTGCCAGCAGATCGACAGGGATTGGCACCGGGGAGCTGTTTTTT. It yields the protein CASRSTGIGTGELFF.